The 16 T cell receptor beta chains in this list originate from one sample, sequenced in a study of persistence of HIV-infected CD4 T cells. Sequencing used immunoSEQ version 4 in survey mode. Produced via immunoSEQ multiplex PCR; TCRdb's table is partial and in-frame only. The sample lists some 48,000 clones, about 80% occurring once. The stimulus was lysate of CMV-infected fibroblasts, 10 ug/mL. CD40L/CD69 double-negative CD45RO-high memory CD4+ T cells were collected. These TCRs' antigens remain unknown. Sequencing used CD4+ T cells sorted from PBMCs after approximately 19-hour stimulation, obtained from a patient who received antiretroviral therapy. The receptors here all came from an adult man with HIV who was CMV-seropositive.

This clone was observed a few times. The chain employs TRBV30 and TRBJ1-1, with a possible D match to TRBD1 (6 bases). The germline CDR1 and CDR2 sequences are GTSNPN and SVGIG (reference sequence). The CDR3 runs to 15 residues. Trimming removed 5 bases at V and 0 bases at J, with 16 bases between. CDR3 coding DNA: TGTGCCTGGTTTCCGGACAGTTTCATGAACACTGAAGCTTTCTTT. Translating it yields CAWFPDSFMNTEAFF.

The CDR3 here is CATSRDTDWETQYF. Here the CDR3 DNA reads TGTGCCACCAGCAGAGATACGGATTGGGAGACCCAGTACTTC. The chain couples TRBV15 to TRBJ2-5; D remains unclear. Germline-derived CDR1 and CDR2 are LNHNV and YYDKDF (reference sequence). This CDR3 is 14 amino acids long. Trimming removed 0 bases at V and 5 bases at J, with 10 bases between.

The DNA of the CDR3 is TGTGCCAGCAGTTTCAGAAAGAGCTCCTACAATGAGCAGTTCTTC. Its protein product is CASSFRKSSYNEQFF. V gene TRBV27 combines with J gene TRBJ2-1; D remains unclear. This CDR3 is built from 15 residues. V was cut by 3 bases and J by 0 bases, with 9 bases left in between. Germline V gene sequence: CDR1 MNHEY, CDR2 SMNVEV (reference sequence).

This clone occurred once. The V and J genes are TRBV7-2 and TRBJ2-3; a possible D gene is TRBD1 (5 bases). This CDR3 has 14 amino acids. Germline V gives CDR1 SGHTA, CDR2 FQGNSA. The ends were cut back, 5 bases at V and 3 bases at J, with 12 bases in the middle. Here the CDR3 DNA reads TGTGCCAGCAGCACGTTTGGGGCTACAGATACGCAGTATTTT. Its translation: CASSTFGATDTQYF.

V gene TRBV5-1 combines with J gene TRBJ2-3, with D perhaps TRBD1 (5 bases). The CDR3 has 14 amino acids. From germline, CDR1 is SGHRS and CDR2 YFSETQ. With 0 bases removed from V and 0 bases from J, the gap between germline ends came to 5 bases. The CDR3 bases are TGCGCCAGCAGCTTGGGACAGAGCACAGATACGCAGTATTTT. Amino acid sequence: CASSLGQSTDTQYF.

The genes are TRBV5-1 and TRBJ2-5; 7 bases map to TRBD1. The V gene end was trimmed by 0 bases and the J gene end by 2 bases; junction bases not matched to a gene: 7. Germline CDR1 is SGHRS and CDR2 is YFSETQ. This CDR3 contains 16 residues. The CDR3 coding sequence is TGCGCCAGCAGCTTGGGTGACAGGGACCTACAAGAGACCCAGTACTTC. This encodes CASSLGDRDLQETQYF.

This sequence joins TRBV3-1 (or the pseudogene TRBV3-2) and TRBJ2-1, with D maybe TRBD2 (6 bases). CDR1 LGHDT and CDR2 YNNKEL come from the germline V gene (reference sequence). This CDR3 is 17 amino acids long. V lost 3 bases and J lost 0, with 15 bases in between. The CDR3 coding sequence is TGTGCCAGCAGCCAGGGCACTAGCCTAAGCTCCTACAATGAGCAGTTCTTC. Translating it yields CASSQGTSLSSYNEQFF.

The chain uses TRBV2 and TRBJ1-5, with 8 bases identical to TRBD1. V dropped 6 bases and J dropped 3; count of bases not matched to a gene: 4. The CDR3 loop spans 14 amino acids. CDR1 and CDR2 from the germline V gene are SNHLY and FYNNEI. The CDR3 loop reads CASRDRVSNQPQHF. CDR3 in DNA: TGTGCCAGCAGGGACAGGGTATCCAATCAGCCCCAGCATTTT. The full variable domain, completed using reference TRBV2 and TRBJ1-5, is EPEVTQTPSHQVTQMGQEVILRCVPISNHLYFYWYRQILGQKVEFLVSFYNNEISEKSEIFDDQFSVERPDGSNFTLKIRSTKLEDSAMYFCASRDRVSNQPQHFGDGTRLSIL.

The chain has TRBV5-6 and TRBJ2-1; D not resolved. The CDR3 runs 11 residues. V lost 2 bases and J lost 7, with 4 bases in between. CDR1 SGHDT and CDR2 YYEEEE come from the germline V gene. For the CDR3, the DNA is TGTGCCAGCAGCTTTGGAAATGAGCAGTTCTTC. It is translated as CASSFGNEQFF.

J is TRBJ2-1 and V is TRBV6-2 or TRBV6-3; 10 bases map to TRBD1. This CDR3 comprises 12 residues. J was trimmed by 11 bases and V by 5 bases; bases with no gene match: 3. CDR1 is MNHEY, CDR2 SVGEGT, per germline. The CDR3 sequence is CASSVDRGKQFF. As DNA, the CDR3 is TGTGCCAGCAGTGTGGACAGGGGGAAGCAGTTCTTC.

This rearrangement joins TRBV5-6 to TRBJ2-3; D not resolved. Germline CDR1 and CDR2: SGHDT and YYEEEE. Deletions cut 1 base from V and 2 bases from J, with 11 bases between. The CDR3 has 15 amino acids. The CDR3 is CASSLPTSPTDTQYF. Here the CDR3 DNA reads TGTGCCAGCAGCTTGCCGACAAGCCCCACAGATACGCAGTATTTT.

This chain joins TRBV7-6 and TRBJ2-3; 9 nucleotides line up with TRBD1. The CDR3 sequence is 13 residues long. Trimming cost V 9 bases and J 5 bases; bases outside gene matches: 6. Germline CDR1 is SGHVS and CDR2 is FNYEAQ. CDR3 amino acids: CASNRGLRDTQYF. The CDR3 DNA is TGTGCCAGTAACAGGGGGCTCAGAGATACGCAGTATTTT. Variable domain in full (rest from reference TRBV7-6 and TRBJ2-3): GAGVSQSPRYKVTKRGQDVALRCDPISGHVSLYWYRQALGQGPEFLTYFNYEAQQDKSGLPNDRFSAERPEGSISTLTIQRTEQRDSAMYRCASNRGLRDTQYFGPGTRLTVL.

The chain employs TRBV19 and TRBJ2-7; TRBD1 or TRBD2 may be the D gene (6 bases each). Trimming took off 4 bases at V and 4 bases at J, with 17 bases between the two ends. From germline, CDR1 is LNHDA and CDR2 SQIVND (reference sequence). The CDR3 has 15 amino acids. CDR3 nucleotides: TGTGCCAGTAGTAAGGAAGGGGGGTATCTATACGAGCAGTACTTC. This gives the protein CASSKEGGYLYEQYF.

The rearrangement uses TRBV20-1 and TRBJ2-5, with no clear D. V was cut by 3 bases and J by 2 bases, with 1 base left in between. This CDR3 comprises 10 residues. Germline loops: CDR1 DFQATT, CDR2 SNEGSKA (reference sequence). The CDR3 is CSARQETQYF. CDR3 coding DNA: TGCAGTGCTAGGCAAGAGACCCAGTACTTC.

The rearrangement links TRBV24-1 to TRBJ2-2, with D perhaps TRBD2 (7 bases). This CDR3 has 15 residues. Germline loops: CDR1 KGHDR, CDR2 SFDVKD. Deletions cut 2 bases from V and 4 bases from J, with 10 bases between. CDR3 residues: CATSDSRGATGELFF. The DNA of the CDR3 is TGTGCCACCAGTGATTCTCGGGGGGCCACCGGGGAGCTGTTTTTT.

This clone appeared a single time. CDR3 nucleotide sequence: TGTGCCAGCAGCACAGGGACAGGGGGACATCAGCCCCAGCATTTT. This encodes CASSTGTGGHQPQHF. The chain carries TRBV6-2 or TRBV6-3 and TRBJ1-5; 11 positions match TRBD1. CDR1 and CDR2 (germline): MNHEY, SVGEGT. The J segment lost 5 bases and the V segment lost 6 bases, leaving 6 bases of the junction unmatched. This CDR3 comprises 15 residues.